The rows below give T cell receptor beta chains drawn from one sample of a study of identical twins. TCRdb called the 5' RACE reads again in MiXCR, with one record for every CDR3 protein. The sample lists 500,000 to 600,000 distinct CDR3 sequences; 22% were seen once. The same data also contributed to another study, on T cells expressing NK-cell markers.

Sequencing used CD4+ T cells sorted from blood. Receptors were obtained from a woman between 18 and 29 years old in good health. Both conserved end residues are part of each CDR3. The D gene is left open where the match is weak. A clone size is listed for some rows: how often the clone was seen (once, few, many), or a class if it is expanded.

J,V,D,size,CDR3,DNA
TRBJ2-4,TRBV15,.,few,CATSRSSGVENIQYF,TGTGCCACCAGCAGATCTTCAGGTGTGGAAAACATTCAGTACTTC
TRBJ1-5,TRBV29-1,.,.,CSGARQTNQPQHF,TGCAGCGGGGCCCGACAGACAAATCAGCCCCAGCATTTT
TRBJ2-7,TRBV7-2,TRBD2,few,CASSLRDYYEQYF,TGTGCCAGCAGCCTCCGGGACTACTACGAGCAGTACTTC
TRBJ2-5,TRBV7-2,.,.,CASSLGLRREETQYF,TGTGCCAGCAGCTTAGGGCTTAGGAGGGAAGAGACCCAGTACTTC
TRBJ1-1,TRBV3-1,.,.,CASSILQGSAEAFF,TGTGCCAGCAGCATTTTACAGGGAAGCGCTGAAGCTTTCTTT
TRBJ2-3,TRBV6-6,.,few,CASINSYTDTQYF,TGTGCCAGCATCAACAGCTACACAGATACGCAGTATTTT
TRBJ1-6,TRBV29-1,TRBD1,.,CSVTGQGLGLDGSPLHF,TGCAGCGTTACGGGACAGGGATTAGGGCTGGATGGTTCACCCCTCCACTTT
TRBJ2-2,TRBV10-2,TRBD2,.,CATRLAGGTGELFF,TGCGCCACCCGACTAGCGGGAGGAACCGGGGAGCTGTTTTTT
TRBJ1-2,TRBV7-9,.,.,CASSATEDGYTF,TGTGCCAGCAGCGCAACAGAAGATGGCTACACCTTC
TRBJ2-2,TRBV12-3/TRBV12-4,.,.,CASSFTTLAGELFF,TGTGCCAGCAGTTTTACGACCCTCGCCGGGGAGCTGTTTTTT
TRBJ1-4,TRBV29-1,TRBD1,.,CSVKGDSEKLFF,TGCAGCGTTAAGGGGGACAGCGAAAAACTGTTTTTT
TRBJ2-7,TRBV5-1,TRBD2,many,CASSHLTSGNYEQYF,TGCGCCAGCAGCCACTTGACTAGCGGGAACTACGAGCAGTACTTC
TRBJ2-5,TRBV12-3/TRBV12-4,.,.,CASSPTRRETQYF,TGTGCCAGCAGTCCTACTAGGAGGGAGACCCAGTACTTC
TRBJ1-2,TRBV5-1,.,.,CASSPAGDGYTF,TGCGCCAGCAGCCCCGCGGGGGATGGCTACACCTTC
TRBJ1-5,TRBV18,.,few,CASSPRTVPGSNQPQHF,TGTGCCAGCTCACCACGGACAGTCCCGGGGAGCAATCAGCCCCAGCATTTT
TRBJ2-2,TRBV7-2,TRBD2,.,CASSPGRVNTGELFF,TGTGCCAGCAGCCCCGGGAGGGTGAACACCGGGGAGCTGTTTTTT
TRBJ1-2,TRBV25-1,.,.,CASSEGNRAGGYTF,TGTGCCAGCAGTGAAGGGAACAGGGCGGGGGGCTACACCTTC
TRBJ2-7,TRBV2,.,.,CASSERTDSYEQYF,TGTGCCAGCAGTGAAAGAACAGATTCCTACGAGCAGTACTTC
TRBJ2-5,TRBV5-1,.,.,CASSLGVSAGEETQYF,TGCGCCAGCAGCTTGGGAGTGTCGGCAGGGGAAGAGACCCAGTACTTC
TRBJ2-7,TRBV5-1,.,many,CASSLSSSYEQYF,TGTGCCAGCAGTTTAAGCTCCTCCTACGAGCAGTACTTC
TRBJ1-2,TRBV12-3/TRBV12-4,.,.,CASSLSRDGYTF,TGTGCCAGCAGTTTAAGCAGGGATGGCTACACCTTC
TRBJ2-3,TRBV28,.,.,CASSSFRGDTQYF,TGTGCCAGCAGTTCCTTCCGGGGAGATACGCAGTATTTT
TRBJ2-7,TRBV6-2/TRBV6-3,TRBD2,few,CASSYPIAGASYEQYF,TGTGCCAGCAGTTACCCGATAGCGGGGGCCTCCTACGAGCAGTACTTC
TRBJ1-2,TRBV9,TRBD1,few,CASSVAGGGYTF,TGTGCCAGCAGCGTAGCAGGGGGCGGCTACACCTTC
TRBJ2-7,TRBV20-1,.,few,CSARAAGPRNEQYF,TGCAGTGCTAGGGCGGCGGGCCCGAGGAACGAGCAGTACTTC
TRBJ2-1,TRBV5-5,TRBD2,many,CASSPLEGLAINEQFF,TGTGCCAGCAGCCCACTGGAGGGACTAGCAATCAATGAGCAGTTCTTC
TRBJ1-2,TRBV12-3/TRBV12-4,.,.,CASSLDTSILGGYTF,TGTGCCAGCAGTTTAGATACATCAATTCTGGGCGGCTACACCTTC
TRBJ1-2,TRBV7-2,.,few,CASSFGAYGYTF,TGTGCCAGCAGCTTCGGAGCGTATGGCTACACCTTC
TRBJ2-5,TRBV20-1,.,few,CSASFLGDQETQYF,TGCAGTGCTAGCTTCCTAGGGGACCAAGAGACCCAGTACTTC
TRBJ2-2,TRBV7-8,.,.,CASSLVGASMGGELFF,TGTGCCAGCAGCTTAGTGGGAGCCTCCATGGGCGGGGAGCTGTTTTTT
TRBJ2-2,TRBV10-2,.,few,CASMGRGLNTGELFF,TGCGCCAGCATGGGACGGGGTCTTAACACCGGGGAGCTGTTTTTT
TRBJ1-1,TRBV6-5,.,few,CASSYFSGGAGTEAFF,TGTGCCAGCAGTTACTTTTCGGGGGGCGCGGGCACTGAAGCTTTCTTT
TRBJ2-3,TRBV6-5,TRBD2,many,CASSLTSGITSDTQYF,TGTGCCAGCAGTTTGACTAGCGGTATTACCTCAGATACGCAGTATTTT
TRBJ1-1,TRBV27,.,.,CASSSARQANQAFF,TGTGCCAGCAGTTCCGCCCGACAGGCCAACCAAGCTTTCTTT
TRBJ2-3,TRBV29-1,.,.,CSVGLAVPNTQYF,TGCAGCGTTGGACTGGCTGTACCAAATACGCAGTATTTT
TRBJ1-4,TRBV6-5,.,.,CASSSESRGKLFF,TGTGCCAGCAGTTCAGAGTCTCGGGGGAAACTGTTTTTT
TRBJ2-7,TRBV29-1,TRBD2,few,CSARHFGGGSYEQYF,TGCAGCGCACGCCATTTCGGGGGGGGTTCCTACGAGCAGTACTTC
TRBJ2-3,TRBV5-4,TRBD2,few,CASTTSGDTDTQYF,TGTGCCAGCACCACTAGCGGGGACACAGATACGCAGTATTTT
TRBJ1-2,TRBV3-1,TRBD1,once,CASSQPGRGRISGYTF,TGTGCCAGCAGCCAACCTGGGAGGGGGCGAATAAGTGGCTACACCTTC
TRBJ1-2,TRBV20-1,.,few,CSATRTGINYGYTF,TGCAGTGCTACACGTACAGGGATAAACTATGGCTACACCTTC
TRBJ1-4,TRBV5-1,.,few,CASSPGGATNEKLFF,TGCGCCAGCAGCCCGGGAGGCGCAACTAATGAAAAACTGTTTTTT
TRBJ1-1,TRBV10-3,.,many,CAISETGMDTEAFF,TGTGCCATCAGTGAGACAGGGATGGACACTGAAGCTTTCTTT
TRBJ2-3,TRBV7-2,.,few,CASSLEVFGTTQYF,TGTGCCAGCAGCTTAGAGGTGTTTGGGACTACGCAGTATTTT
TRBJ2-3,TRBV6-4,.,.,CASSSDTLDTQYF,TGTGCCAGCAGTTCCGACACTTTAGATACGCAGTATTTT
TRBJ2-1,TRBV7-9,.,few,CASSWDEQFF,TGTGCCAGCAGCTGGGATGAGCAGTTCTTC
TRBJ2-7,TRBV6-1,.,once,CASKPSGGHHYEQYF,TGTGCCAGCAAGCCTTCGGGGGGACACCACTACGAGCAGTACTTC
TRBJ2-7,TRBV15,.,few,CATSRELYREQYF,TGTGCCACCAGCAGAGAACTCTATCGAGAGCAGTACTTC
TRBJ2-3,TRBV6-5,TRBD2,.,CASSYGRTSGGSDTQYF,TGTGCCAGCAGTTACGGGAGGACTAGCGGGGGCTCAGATACGCAGTATTTT